These 26 T cell receptor beta chains came from one sample sequenced in a study of CD8+ T cells in alopecia areata. Following RNA extraction, reverse transcription yielded cDNA that acted as the sequencing template. Assay used: immunoSEQ multiplex PCR; TCRdb lists only in-frame clones, some missing. The sample records fewer than 250,000 clones, around 56% being singletons. The treatment: oral pan-JAK inhibitor, 5-10 mg twice daily. The sample in question was CD4+ T cells sorted from blood, obtained at week 4, from a patient treated with tofacitinib. These receptors all come from a human donor with alopecia areata.

This clone was recorded once. The chain carries TRBV7-9 and TRBJ2-7; a possible D gene is TRBD2 (5 bases). CDR1 SEHNR and CDR2 FQNEAQ come from the germline V gene (reference sequence). The CDR3 has 14 residues. Trimming took off 1 base at V and 11 bases at J, with 18 bases between the two ends. The CDR3 coding sequence is TGTGCCAGCAGCTTAGACACCCGGAGCGGACGGGAGTACTTC. This encodes CASSLDTRSGREYF.

Only a few counts were recorded for this clone. The chain uses TRBV2 and TRBJ1-5; tentatively, D is TRBD1 (5 bases). CDR3 length equals 14 residues. The V end lost 7 bases, the J end lost 1 base, and 11 bases lay between the germline ends. CDR1 and CDR2 from the germline V gene are SNHLY and FYNNEI. The CDR3 sequence is CASTRDRSNQPQHF. CDR3 DNA: TGTGCCAGCACCCGAGACAGAAGCAATCAGCCCCAGCATTTT.

The V and J genes are TRBV30 and TRBJ2-6; D unclear. From germline, CDR1 is GTSNPN and CDR2 SVGIG (reference sequence). The CDR3 is 14 amino acids. The ends were cut back, 3 bases at V and 2 bases at J, with 8 bases in the middle. CDR3 in amino acids: CAWRIIAGANVLTF. CDR3 DNA: TGTGCCTGGAGAATCATCGCTGGGGCCAACGTCCTGACTTTC.

This sequence joins TRBV2 and TRBJ2-5, with 13 bases matching TRBD2. The J segment lost 2 bases and the V segment lost 7 bases, leaving 4 bases of the junction unmatched. CDR1 SNHLY and CDR2 FYNNEI come from the germline V gene. The CDR3 totals 15 residues. The CDR3 region is CASNGLAGAQETQYF. DNA for the CDR3: TGTGCCAGCAACGGACTAGCGGGAGCTCAAGAGACCCAGTACTTC.

This clone was picked up a small number of times. The chain recombines TRBV29-1 with TRBJ2-3; 10 bases fit TRBD2. The CDR3 spans 18 residues. The junction had 10 bases not matched to a gene; V was cut back by 0 bases and J by 1 base. The germline gives CDR1 SQVTM, CDR2 ANQGSEA. The CDR3 region is CSVEDPRGGTSGTDTQYF. As DNA, the CDR3 is TGCAGCGTTGAAGATCCACGGGGGGGGACTAGCGGCACAGATACGCAGTATTTT.

The J gene is TRBJ2-3, the V gene TRBV4-2; D possibly uses TRBD1 or TRBD2 (5 bases each). Germline lookup yields CDR1 LGHNA and CDR2 YNFKEQ. V was trimmed by 4 bases and J by 5 bases, leaving 13 bases between them. This CDR3 is built from 14 residues. The CDR3 loop is CASSPGANKDTQYF. CDR3 nucleotide sequence: TGTGCCAGCAGCCCCGGGGCCAACAAAGATACGCAGTATTTT.

This clone was found a few times. The V and J genes are TRBV25-1 and TRBJ1-2; D might be TRBD1 (5 bases). The germline gives CDR1 MGHDK, CDR2 SYGVNS. The CDR3 contains 14 residues. With 4 bases removed from V and 0 bases from J, the gap between germline ends came to 9 bases. The chain's CDR3 is CASSGVGANYGYTF. The DNA of the CDR3 is TGTGCCAGCAGTGGAGTGGGGGCTAACTATGGCTACACCTTC.

V gene TRBV7-8 combines with J gene TRBJ2-5, with TRBD1 as a possible D gene (7 bases). This CDR3 contains 17 residues. V dropped 3 bases and J dropped 2 bases, with 19 bases sitting between them. In germline, CDR1 is SGHVS, CDR2 FQNEAQ. The DNA of the CDR3 is TGTGCCAGCAGCTTCAGGTCCCAGGGGGGAGGTCAAGAGACCCAGTACTTC. It translates to CASSFRSQGGGQETQYF.

V and J are TRBV30 and TRBJ2-3; 8 bases line up with TRBD2. J was trimmed by 6 bases and V by 4 bases; bases with no gene match: 12. The CDR3 totals 15 residues. Germline loops: CDR1 GTSNPN, CDR2 SVGIG (reference sequence). This CDR3 is CAWIRRSGSWDTQYF. In DNA, the CDR3 is TGTGCCTGGATCCGAAGAAGCGGGAGTTGGGATACGCAGTATTTT.

About this clone itself: This clone may be a read error of a much larger clone one base away. The chain carries TRBV11-3 and TRBJ2-5, with D unresolved. The V gene's germline CDR1 is SGHNT and CDR2 YENEEA. There are 11 residues in the CDR3. With 0 bases removed from V and 4 bases from J, the gap between germline ends came to 0 bases. CDR3 DNA sequence: TGTGCCAGCAGCTTAGAAGAGACCCAGTACTTC. It encodes CASSLEETQYF.

Of note for this clone: In the same sample, other DNA sequences code for this CDR3. The rearrangement uses TRBV30 and TRBJ1-1; D gene uncertain. Germline values: CDR1 GTSNPN, CDR2 SVGIG (reference sequence). The V end was cut by 0 bases, the J end by 1 base, with 6 bases between. The CDR3 is 13 amino acids. The CDR3 bases are TGTGCCTGGAGTGTACGTCAGAACACTGAAGCTTTCTTT. Amino acid sequence: CAWSVRQNTEAFF.

This clone was picked up a small number of times. The V gene is TRBV29-1, the J gene TRBJ2-7, with 8 bases lining up with TRBD2. CDR3 size: 13 residues. Germline CDR1 and CDR2: SQVTM and ANQGSEA. V was clipped by 6 bases and J by 7 bases; unmatched bases: 11. This CDR3 is CSVRREGRGEQYF. CDR3 nucleotides: TGCAGCGTACGACGGGAGGGCCGGGGTGAGCAGTACTTC.

This clone was seen more than once but under ten times. The rearrangement links TRBV13 to TRBJ2-5; D is perhaps TRBD2 (6 bases). Germline CDR1 and CDR2: PRHDT and FYEKMQ (reference sequence). CDR3 length equals 16 residues. Trimming removed 3 bases from V and 1 base from J, with 15 bases in between. CDR3 sequence reads: CASSLPGRGIQETQYF. The DNA for the CDR3 is TGTGCCAGCAGCTTGCCCGGGAGAGGTATCCAAGAGACCCAGTACTTC.

The chain carries TRBV5-1 and TRBJ2-1; TRBD2 aligns across 12 bases. This CDR3 comprises 15 residues. After removal of 4 bases from V and 6 bases from J, the junction contained 5 bases not matched to a gene. Germline V gene data show CDR1 as SGHRS and CDR2 as YFSETQ. In DNA form, the CDR3 reads TGCGCCAGCAGCCCGACTAGCGGGGGAGCCAATGAGCAGTTCTTC. It codes for CASSPTSGGANEQFF.

The rearrangement links TRBV6-5 to TRBJ2-3, with 9 bases aligning to TRBD2. CDR1 and CDR2 from the germline V gene are MNHEY and SVGAGI. CDR3 length equals 15 residues. V gave up 8 bases and J gave up 6 bases; unmatched junction bases: 12. Here the CDR3 DNA reads TGTGCCAGCTCTGTCCAGCGGGAGGCCATGGATACGCAGTATTTT. Its translation: CASSVQREAMDTQYF.

This clone was seen just once. The rearrangement joins TRBV7-3 to TRBJ2-1, with 9 bases identical to TRBD2. The CDR3 length is 15 residues. The trim removed 5 bases at V and 5 bases at J, leaving 7 bases unmatched. Germline V CDR1 and CDR2: SGHTA, FQGTGA. In DNA, the CDR3 is TGTGCCAGCAGCGTCACTAGCGGGTCGCACAATGAGCAGTTCTTC. This translates into CASSVTSGSHNEQFF.

The V gene is TRBV28, the J gene TRBJ2-7; TRBD2 might be the D (6 bases). Per the germline V gene, CDR1 is MDHEN and CDR2 is SYDVKM. The CDR3 spans 12 residues. Trimming removed 7 bases from V and 6 bases from J, with 13 bases in between. For the CDR3, the DNA is TGTGCCAGCACGACTAGGCTTGGCGAGCAGTACTTC. This encodes CASTTRLGEQYF.

This clone was found once. The rearrangement uses TRBV5-4 and TRBJ1-3; D unclear. This CDR3 spans 18 amino acids. Trimming stripped 0 bases from V and 0 bases from J, with 16 bases between. Germline lookup yields CDR1 SGHNT and CDR2 YYREEE (reference sequence). The CDR3 sequence: CASSLGLGPSYSGNTIYF. The CDR3 DNA reads as TGTGCCAGCAGCTTGGGACTAGGACCCTCTTACTCTGGAAACACCATATATTTT.

The chain uses TRBV25-1 and TRBJ1-2, with TRBD1 as a possible D gene (6 bases). CDR1 is MGHDK, CDR2 SYGVNS, per germline. V lost 3 bases, J lost 5 bases, and 10 bases lay in between. CDR3 length: 13 residues. In DNA form, the CDR3 reads TGTGCCAGCAGTGAGGGGACATTTTATGGCTACACCTTC. It codes for CASSEGTFYGYTF.

V is TRBV7-2 and J is TRBJ1-5; D not certain. The CDR3 contains 14 residues. Trimming removed 5 bases at V and 5 bases at J, with 13 bases between. Looked up from germline, CDR1 is SGHTA and CDR2 is FQGNSA. CDR3 loop: CASSTFPGHQPQHF. CDR3 bases: TGTGCCAGCAGCACCTTCCCCGGCCATCAGCCCCAGCATTTT. Looking up the rest from reference TRBV7-2 and TRBJ1-5 gives the full variable domain: GAGVSQSPSNKVTEKGKDVELRCDPISGHTALYWYRQSLGQGLEFLIYFQGNSAPDKSGLPSDRFSAERTGGSVSTLTIQRTQQEDSAVYLCASSTFPGHQPQHFGDGTRLSIL.

This clone was detected a few times. The chain combines TRBV7-2 with TRBJ2-7, with TRBD1 as a possible D gene (5 bases). The CDR3 extends over 13 amino acids. CDR1 is SGHTA, CDR2 FQGNSA, per germline. V lost 5 bases and J 6 bases, leaving 14 bases between the germline ends. CDR3 region: CASSARRGAEQYF. The CDR3 DNA follows: TGTGCCAGCAGCGCGAGAAGGGGCGCCGAGCAGTACTTC.

A note on this clone: Other nucleotide sequences from this sample produce the same CDR3. The CDR3 reads CSVEGGDGYTF. Written as DNA, the CDR3 is TGCAGCGTTGAAGGGGGGGACGGCTACACCTTC. This chain connects TRBV29-1 to TRBJ1-2; D might be TRBD1 (5 bases). The CDR3 totals 11 residues. V was clipped by 1 base and J by 8 bases, with 8 bases between them. CDR1 and CDR2 from the germline V gene are SQVTM and ANQGSEA.

This chain links TRBV29-1 with TRBJ1-1, with 8 bases that match TRBD1. Germline V lookup: CDR1 SQVTM, CDR2 ANQGSEA. The CDR3 is made up of 14 amino acids. V trimming: 5 bases; J trimming: 1 base; junction bases outside the gene matches: 6. As DNA, the CDR3 is TGCAGCGTTACTCCAGGGACAGGGAACACTGAAGCTTTCTTT. Translated, it gives CSVTPGTGNTEAFF. Full variable domain (remainder filled in from reference TRBV29-1 and TRBJ1-1): SAVISQKPSRDICQRGTSLTIQCQVDSQVTMMFWYRQQPGQSLTLIATANQGSEATYESGFVIDKFPISRPNLTFSTLTVSNMSPEDSSIYLCSVTPGTGNTEAFFGQGTRLTVV.

The chain recombines TRBV6-6 with TRBJ2-7, with 9 nucleotides matching TRBD2. Trimming took 6 bases from V and 5 from J; bases not matched to a gene: 14. The CDR3 has 16 residues. Germline V CDR1 and CDR2: MNHNY, SVGAGI (reference sequence). DNA of the CDR3: TGTGCCAGCAGCCCACTAGCGGGCGGGAGGGTCGACGAGCAGTACTTC. It specifies CASSPLAGGRVDEQYF.

This clone has a handful of counts. The CDR3 DNA is TGTGCCAGCAGACCCGACAGGGGTTACTCCTACGAGCAGTACTTC. Protein product: CASRPDRGYSYEQYF. The chain uses TRBV2 and TRBJ2-7, with 8 nucleotides matching TRBD1. V trimming: 6 bases; J trimming: 0 bases; junction bases outside the gene matches: 7. There are 15 residues in the CDR3. Germline lookup yields CDR1 SNHLY and CDR2 FYNNEI.

This rearrangement joins TRBV2 to TRBJ1-5, with D hard to call. Germline V gives CDR1 SNHLY, CDR2 FYNNEI. The CDR3 totals 13 residues. The V and J ends lost 4 bases and 0 bases respectively, with 4 bases between them. The CDR3 sequence is CASSGDSNQPQHF. CDR3 coding DNA: TGTGCCAGCAGTGGAGATAGCAATCAGCCCCAGCATTTT.